This T cell receptor beta chain comes out of a study of beta chain features in type 1 diabetes. Overall study results and limits: TCRB CDR3 length was moderately but significantly reduced in all four CD4+ subsets of Type 1 diabetes patients. TCRB rearrangement may or may not be influenced by HLA type; here this remained unresolved.

CDR3 length: 15 amino acids. The V gene's germline CDR1 is SQVTM and CDR2 ANQGSEA. V was shortened by 2 bases and J by 4 bases, with 16 bases between the two germline ends. Sequencing targeted expressed TCRB transcripts, as all isolated RNA had been reverse transcribed. Assay: immunoSEQ multiplex PCR; the TCRdb copy retains only in-frame clones and omits some. Among 130,000 or so clones listed, around a tenth were seen once. As to this clone: The antigen is not known.

Sorting of CD4+ naive, central memory, regulatory and stem cell-like memory cells was performed via CD45RO/CCR7/CD25/CD127/CD95/CD27. Purity above 95% was achieved in all sorted populations. The receptor comes from a woman aged 40 to 50 in good health. The specimen sequenced was central memory CD4+ T cells from blood. V usage is TRBV29-1 and J usage is TRBJ2-3, with D possibly being TRBD2 (7 bases). The DNA for the CDR3 is TGCAGCGTTGAATTCACGGGGGGCTCTCCAGATACGCAGTATTTT. This sequence encodes CSVEFTGGSPDTQYF.